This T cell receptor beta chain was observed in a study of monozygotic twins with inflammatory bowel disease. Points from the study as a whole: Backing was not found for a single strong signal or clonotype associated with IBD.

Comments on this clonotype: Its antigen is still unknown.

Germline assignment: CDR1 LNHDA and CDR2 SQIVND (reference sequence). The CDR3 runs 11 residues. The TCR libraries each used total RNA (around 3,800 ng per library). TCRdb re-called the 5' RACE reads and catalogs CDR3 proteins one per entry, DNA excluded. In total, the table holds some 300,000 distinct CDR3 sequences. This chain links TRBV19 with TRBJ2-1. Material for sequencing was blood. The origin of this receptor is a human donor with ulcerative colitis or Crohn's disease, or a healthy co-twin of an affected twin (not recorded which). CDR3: CASSQLGGQFF.